This TCR beta chain was sequenced during a study of T cell changes during pregnancy in multiple sclerosis. Method: immunoSEQ multiplex PCR; TCRdb's copy keeps in-frame clones and lacks some. Here the sample spans 100,000 or so clones, roughly 93% being singletons. The germline V gene has CDR1 SEHNR and CDR2 FQNEAQ (reference sequence). The CDR3 is made up of 15 amino acids. Germline trimming cut 6 bases from V and 7 bases from J; bases unmatched to any gene: 6. This clone was recorded only once. The rearrangement uses TRBV7-9 and TRBJ2-1; 13 bases match TRBD2. This clonotype was obtained from a female donor with multiple sclerosis, enrolled in a pregnancy study. The material sequenced was peripheral blood, taken before pregnancy. CDR3 in amino acids: CASRSGTSGVNEQFF. In nucleotides, the CDR3 is TGTGCCAGCAGATCCGGGACTAGCGGGGTGAATGAGCAGTTCTTC.